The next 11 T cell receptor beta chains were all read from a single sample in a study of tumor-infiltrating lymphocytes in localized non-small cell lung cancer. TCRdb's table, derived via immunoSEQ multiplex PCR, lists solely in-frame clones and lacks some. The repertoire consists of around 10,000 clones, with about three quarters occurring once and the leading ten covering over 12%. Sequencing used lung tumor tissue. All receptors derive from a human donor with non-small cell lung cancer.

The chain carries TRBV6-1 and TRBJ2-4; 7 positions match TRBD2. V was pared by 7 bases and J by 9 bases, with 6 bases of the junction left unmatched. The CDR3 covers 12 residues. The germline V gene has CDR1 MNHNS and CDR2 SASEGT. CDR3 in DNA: TGTGCCAGCACGCGGGAGAGTGGCATTCAGTACTTC. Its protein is CASTRESGIQYF.

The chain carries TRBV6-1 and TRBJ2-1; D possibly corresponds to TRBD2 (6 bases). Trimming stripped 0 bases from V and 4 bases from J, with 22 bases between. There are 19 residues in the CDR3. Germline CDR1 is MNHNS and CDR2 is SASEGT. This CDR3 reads CASSEALVADPVVYNEQFF. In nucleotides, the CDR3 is TGTGCCAGCAGTGAAGCGTTGGTAGCGGACCCCGTCGTTTACAATGAGCAGTTCTTC.

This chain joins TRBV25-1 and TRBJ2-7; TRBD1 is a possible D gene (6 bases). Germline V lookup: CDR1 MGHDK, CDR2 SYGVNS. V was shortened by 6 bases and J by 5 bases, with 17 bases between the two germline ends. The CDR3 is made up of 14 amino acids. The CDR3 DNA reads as TGTGCCAGCAGGACAACAGGGTGGCTTGACGAGCAGTACTTC. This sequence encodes CASRTTGWLDEQYF.

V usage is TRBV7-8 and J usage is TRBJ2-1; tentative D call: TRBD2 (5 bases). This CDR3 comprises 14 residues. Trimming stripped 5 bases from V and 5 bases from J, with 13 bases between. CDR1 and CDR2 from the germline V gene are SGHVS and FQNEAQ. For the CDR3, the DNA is TGTGCCAGCAGCCCTCGTCCCGGGGACAATGAGCAGTTCTTC. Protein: CASSPRPGDNEQFF.

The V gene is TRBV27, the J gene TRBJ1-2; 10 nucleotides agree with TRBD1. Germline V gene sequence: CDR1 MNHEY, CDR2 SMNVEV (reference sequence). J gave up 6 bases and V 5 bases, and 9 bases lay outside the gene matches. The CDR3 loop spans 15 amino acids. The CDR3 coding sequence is TGTGCCAGCAGTCTGGGGGACAGGGGTGCTCATGGCTACACCTTC. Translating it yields CASSLGDRGAHGYTF.

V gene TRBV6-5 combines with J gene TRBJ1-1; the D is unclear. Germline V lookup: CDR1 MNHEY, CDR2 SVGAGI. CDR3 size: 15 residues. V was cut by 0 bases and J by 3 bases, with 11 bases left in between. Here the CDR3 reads CASSYSDNGDTEAFF. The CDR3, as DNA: TGTGCCAGCAGTTACTCCGATAACGGGGACACTGAAGCTTTCTTT.

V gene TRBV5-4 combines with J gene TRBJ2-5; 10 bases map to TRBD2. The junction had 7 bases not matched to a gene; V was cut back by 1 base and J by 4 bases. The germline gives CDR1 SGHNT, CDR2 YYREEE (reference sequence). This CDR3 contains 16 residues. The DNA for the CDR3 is TGTGCCAGCAGCTTGACGGCGGCTAGCGGGGGAGAGACCCAGTACTTC. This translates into CASSLTAASGGETQYF.

CDR3 DNA: TGTGCCAGCAGCGCCCGGGGCCTAGGGGACTATGGCTACACCTTC. Encoded protein: CASSARGLGDYGYTF. The V and J genes are TRBV25-1 and TRBJ1-2; D may be TRBD1 (5 bases). From germline, CDR1 is MGHDK and CDR2 SYGVNS. The V and J ends lost 6 bases and 3 bases respectively, with 17 bases between them. CDR3 size: 15 residues.

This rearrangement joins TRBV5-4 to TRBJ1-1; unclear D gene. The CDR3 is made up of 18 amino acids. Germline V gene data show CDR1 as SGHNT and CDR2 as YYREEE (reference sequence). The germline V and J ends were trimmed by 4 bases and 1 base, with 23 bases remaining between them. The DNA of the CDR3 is TGTGCCAGCAGCCTCCGGCAAGGCGGCGGTCGAAGGAACACTGAAGCTTTCTTT. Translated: CASSLRQGGGRRNTEAFF.

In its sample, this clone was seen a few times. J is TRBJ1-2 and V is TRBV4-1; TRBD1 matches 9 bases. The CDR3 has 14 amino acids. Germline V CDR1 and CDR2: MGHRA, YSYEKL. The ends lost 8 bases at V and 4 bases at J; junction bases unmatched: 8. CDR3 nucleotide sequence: TGCGCCAGCGGCGACAGGGGACAGGGCTATGGCTACACCTTC. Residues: CASGDRGQGYGYTF.

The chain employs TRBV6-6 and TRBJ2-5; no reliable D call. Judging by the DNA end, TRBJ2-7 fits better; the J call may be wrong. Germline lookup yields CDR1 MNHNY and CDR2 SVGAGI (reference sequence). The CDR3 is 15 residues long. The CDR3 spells CASSYPVGRSHEQYF. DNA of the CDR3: TGTGCCAGCAGTTACCCCGTCGGTCGGTCCCACGAGCAGTACTTC.